The TCR beta chain under discussion was sequenced for a study of OX40 agonist ivuxolimab in advanced cancers. For context, the study as a whole: Ivuxolimab was an agonistic, fully human IgG2 monoclonal antibody directed against OX40 (CD134), a costimulatory receptor. Intravenous ivuxolimab was administered to patients every 2 weeks at six dose levels: 0.01, 0.1, 0.3, 1.5, 3 and 10 mg/kg. Of the roughly 52 dose-escalation patients, hepatocellular carcinoma was present in about 19, melanoma in roughly 15, renal cell carcinoma in 9 and head and neck cancer in 9. In the dose-escalation cohort, 70% to 85% of patients were male, and the mean age was around 60 years, with a range of roughly 20 to 79. Prior anti-PD-1, anti-PD-L1 or anti-CTLA-4 therapy was permitted, and checkpoint inhibitors had been received by less than 45% of dose-escalation patients. Partial responses were achieved by three dose-escalation patients, of whom one had hepatocellular carcinoma and two had cutaneous melanoma. The point of sequencing TCRbeta in the periphery was to test whether ivuxolimab changed TCR sequence diversity and drove clonal T-cell expansion. The monotherapy dose-escalation portion (N ≈ 55 patients) of the phase I ivuxolimab trial is reported in the paper.

Broad study findings and their caveats: Low levels of normalized T-cell clonal expansion were also seen in some patients who did not respond. The antigen specificity of the peripheral T cells that underwent clonal expansion was not determined. In the 0.1-3.0 mg/kg groups, partial responders had among the lowest normalized peripheral clonal expansion, particularly in CD8+ T cells. After ivuxolimab, expanded clones were on average more numerous among CD8+ T cells than among CD4+ T cells. At doses of 0.1 to 3.0 mg/kg, clonal expansion of both CD4+ and CD8+ T cells in blood was seen between baseline and week 6.

This clone was observed once. Its antigen is currently not known. No base quality values were provided; no much bigger clone lies one nucleotide off. The trial excluded patients who had a history of autoimmune disease or who were on systemic immunosuppression. Peripheral blood for TCR sequencing was collected from all dose cohorts at baseline, on cycle 4 day 1, and on cycle 7 day 1. Samples came from an open-label, multicenter, first-in-human phase I dose-escalation trial of ivuxolimab. Adults with locally advanced or metastatic melanoma, renal cell carcinoma, hepatocellular carcinoma or head and neck squamous cell carcinoma were enrolled in the trial. CD4+ and CD8+ T cells were sorted separately from peripheral blood before TCR sequencing. Genomic DNA was extracted from sorted cells for sequencing of the TCRbeta CDR3 region. TCRbeta CDR3 regions were sequenced using the immunoSEQ Assay. TCRdb retrieved this table from immuneACCESS and kept in-frame rearrangements only. Not all clones are present; in checked studies, unresolved V genes account for under half, and no reason is known for the remainder. This sample is represented by about 70,000 clones; roughly 80% of them were singletons. The ten largest clones add up to approximately 6.7% of the sample.

V gives up 3 bases and J gives up 5 bases, and the segment between their germline ends measures 7 bases. CDR1 and CDR2, looked up from the germline V gene, are ENHRY and SYGVKD. The CDR3 starts with the cysteine, ends with the phenylalanine, and has 13 residues. Just CDR3 DNA is preserved here, 39 bases in frame from base 1. The origin of this receptor is an adult with an advanced solid tumor such as melanoma, head and neck, liver or kidney cancer. This specimen was CD4+ or CD8+ T cells sorted from blood, taken in a trial of the OX40 agonist ivuxolimab. The chain is encoded by TRBV10-3 joined to TRBJ1-4; too little of a D gene remains to name it. For the CDR3, the sequence is CAISDSLNEKLFF. DNA sequence: TGTGCCATCAGTGATTCGTTGAATGAAAAACTGTTTTTT.